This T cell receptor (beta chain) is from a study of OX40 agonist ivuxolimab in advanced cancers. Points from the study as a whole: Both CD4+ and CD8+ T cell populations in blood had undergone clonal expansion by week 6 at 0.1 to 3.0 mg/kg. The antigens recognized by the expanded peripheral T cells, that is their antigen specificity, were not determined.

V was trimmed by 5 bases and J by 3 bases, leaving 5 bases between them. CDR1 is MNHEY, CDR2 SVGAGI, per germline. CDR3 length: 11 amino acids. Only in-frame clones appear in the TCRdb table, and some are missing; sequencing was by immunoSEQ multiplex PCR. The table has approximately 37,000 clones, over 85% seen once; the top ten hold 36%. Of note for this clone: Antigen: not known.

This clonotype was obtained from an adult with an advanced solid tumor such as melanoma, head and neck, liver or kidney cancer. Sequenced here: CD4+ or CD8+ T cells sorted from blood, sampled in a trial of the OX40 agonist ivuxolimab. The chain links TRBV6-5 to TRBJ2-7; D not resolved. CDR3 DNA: TGTGCCAGCAGTGTAAGCTACGAGCAGTACTTC. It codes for CASSVSYEQYF.